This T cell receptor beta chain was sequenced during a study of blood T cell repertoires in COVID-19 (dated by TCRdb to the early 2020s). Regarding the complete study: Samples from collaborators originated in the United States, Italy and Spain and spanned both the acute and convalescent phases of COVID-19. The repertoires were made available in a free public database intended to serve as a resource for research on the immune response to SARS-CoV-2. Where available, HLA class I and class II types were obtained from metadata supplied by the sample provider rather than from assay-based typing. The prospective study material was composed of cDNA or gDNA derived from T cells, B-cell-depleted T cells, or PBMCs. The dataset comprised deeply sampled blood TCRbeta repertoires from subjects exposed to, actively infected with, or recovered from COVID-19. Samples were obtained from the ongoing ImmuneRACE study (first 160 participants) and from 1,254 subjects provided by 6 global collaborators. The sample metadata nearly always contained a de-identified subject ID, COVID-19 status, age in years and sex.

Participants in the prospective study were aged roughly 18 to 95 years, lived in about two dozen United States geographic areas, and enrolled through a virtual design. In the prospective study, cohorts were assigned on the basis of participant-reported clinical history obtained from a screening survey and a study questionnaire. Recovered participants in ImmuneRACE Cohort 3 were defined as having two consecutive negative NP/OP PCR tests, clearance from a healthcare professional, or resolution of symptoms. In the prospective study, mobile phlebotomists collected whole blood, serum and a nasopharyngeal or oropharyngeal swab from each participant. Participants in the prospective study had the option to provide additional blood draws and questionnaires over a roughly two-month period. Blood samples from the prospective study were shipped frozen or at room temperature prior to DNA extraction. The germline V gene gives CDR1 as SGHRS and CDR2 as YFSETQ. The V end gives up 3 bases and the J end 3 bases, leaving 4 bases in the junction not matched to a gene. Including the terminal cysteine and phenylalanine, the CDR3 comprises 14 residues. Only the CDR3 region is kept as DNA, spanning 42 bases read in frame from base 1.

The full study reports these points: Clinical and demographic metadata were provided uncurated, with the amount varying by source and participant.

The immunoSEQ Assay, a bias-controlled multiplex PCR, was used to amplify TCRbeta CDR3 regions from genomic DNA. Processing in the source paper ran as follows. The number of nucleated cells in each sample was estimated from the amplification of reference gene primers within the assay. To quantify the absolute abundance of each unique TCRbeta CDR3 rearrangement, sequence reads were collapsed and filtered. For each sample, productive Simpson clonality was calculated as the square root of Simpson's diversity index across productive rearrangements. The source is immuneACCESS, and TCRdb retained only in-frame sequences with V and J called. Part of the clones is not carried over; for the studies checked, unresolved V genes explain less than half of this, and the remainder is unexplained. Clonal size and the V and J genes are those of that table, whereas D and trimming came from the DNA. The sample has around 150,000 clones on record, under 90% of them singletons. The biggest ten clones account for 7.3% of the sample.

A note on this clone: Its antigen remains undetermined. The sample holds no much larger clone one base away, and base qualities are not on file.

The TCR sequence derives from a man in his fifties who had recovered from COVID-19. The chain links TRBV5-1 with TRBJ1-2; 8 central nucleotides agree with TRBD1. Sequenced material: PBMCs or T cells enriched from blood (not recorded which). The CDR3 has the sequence CASSSTGGDYGYTF. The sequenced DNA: TGCGCCAGCAGCTCAACAGGGGGGGACTATGGCTACACCTTC.